These T cell receptor beta chains were read from a single sample in a study of sequential checkpoint blockade in melanoma. This table comes from immunoSEQ multiplex PCR, and its TCRdb copy is limited to in-frame clones, with some not included. The sample comprises over 25,000 clones, roughly 85% of which are singletons, and 15% to 20% rests with the top ten. Sequences were derived from CD8+ T cells sorted from blood (inferred from file names), sampled from a patient given nivolumab and ipilimumab in sequence. These receptors were obtained from a human donor with melanoma. The CDR3 runs from the conserved cysteine through the conserved F or W. A D gene is named only where the DNA matches it firmly. A clone size is listed for some rows: how often the clone was seen (once, few, many), or a class if it is expanded.

v_call	d_call	j_call	clone_size	cdr3_nt	cdr3_aa
TRBV28	TRBD2	TRBJ2-7	.	TGTGCCAGCAGTTTACCGGGAGGTACTAACGAGCAGTACTTC	CASSLPGGTNEQYF
TRBV30	TRBD1	TRBJ1-2	.	TGTGCCTGGAGTGAGGTTCGAGCAGGGGGCGCCTATGGCTACACCTTC	CAWSEVRAGGAYGYTF
TRBV28	TRBD2	TRBJ2-2	.	TGTGCCAGCAGTCCCGGACTAGCGGTGGCTAACACCGGGGAGCTGTTTTTT	CASSPGLAVANTGELFF
TRBV5-1	TRBD2	TRBJ2-7	.	TGCGCCAGCAGGTCGACTAGCAGGACCCCCTACGAGCAGTACTTC	CASRSTSRTPYEQYF
TRBV10-2	.	TRBJ2-1	.	TGCGCCAGCAGTGCTTTGGCGGCCTTTAGCTCCTACAATGAGCAGTTCTTC	CASSALAAFSSYNEQFF
TRBV27	.	TRBJ2-1	once	TGTGCCAGCAGTATACGGGGGTATGAGCAGTTCTTC	CASSIRGYEQFF
TRBV4-1	.	TRBJ2-7	.	TGCGCCAGCAGCCTCCCGGACAGATCCGAGCAGTACTTC	CASSLPDRSEQYF
TRBV9	.	TRBJ2-1	once	TGTGCCAGCAGCGTAGCACTAAAACTAGGGCAGGTGTCCTACAATGAGCAGTTCTTC	CASSVALKLGQVSYNEQFF
TRBV6-5	.	TRBJ1-2	.	TGTGCCAGCAGTTACTCTTTAGGGGGTAGCTATGGCTACACCTTC	CASSYSLGGSYGYTF
TRBV4-1	.	TRBJ2-3	.	TGCGCCAGCTCTGGCACCACAGATACGCAGTATTTT	CASSGTTDTQYF
TRBV10-3	.	TRBJ2-1	.	TGTGCCATCTGGAGGGAGTTCGAGAATGAGCAGTTCTTC	CAIWREFENEQFF
TRBV4-1	TRBD1	TRBJ2-1	.	TGCGCCAGCAGTTGGGACAGGGGCCATGAGCAGTTCTTC	CASSWDRGHEQFF
TRBV16	.	TRBJ1-2	few	TGTGCCAGCAGCCAATCGACAGTCTATGGCTACACCTTC	CASSQSTVYGYTF
TRBV28	.	TRBJ1-5	.	TGTGCCAGCAGTAACAGGGAAGAAGGCAATCAGCCCCAGCATTTT	CASSNREEGNQPQHF
TRBV7-9	.	TRBJ1-1	.	TGTGCCAGCAGCTTAGATGGCCTCCCTGAAGCTTTCTTT	CASSLDGLPEAFF
TRBV19	.	TRBJ2-7	few	TGTGCCACATCGGTAGGGGACTACGAGCAGTACTTC	CATSVGDYEQYF
TRBV7-9	.	TRBJ1-2	.	TGTGCCAGCAGCCCAACGGGACAATCCAACTATGGCTACACCTTC	CASSPTGQSNYGYTF
TRBV6-5	.	TRBJ2-7	once	TGTGCCAGCAGTTACAGACAGTTCAACTCCTACGAGCAGTACTTC	CASSYRQFNSYEQYF
TRBV5-6	TRBD1	TRBJ1-2	once	TGTGCCAGCAGTACAGGGGCGGTTGGCTACACCTTC	CASSTGAVGYTF
TRBV9	TRBD2	TRBJ2-3	.	TGTGCCAGCAGCCATCCTGGGACTAGCGGGGTGATGAGCACAGATACGCAGTATTTT	CASSHPGTSGVMSTDTQYF
TRBV18	.	TRBJ2-2	.	TGTGCCAGCTCAATCGACCCCGGGACATTGGTAACCGGGGAGCTGTTTTTT	CASSIDPGTLVTGELFF
TRBV28	.	TRBJ2-7	.	TGTGCCAGCAGTTTCGGACAGTACTCCTACGAGCAGTACTTC	CASSFGQYSYEQYF
TRBV20-1	.	TRBJ1-2	.	TGCAGTGCTCTCTATGGCTACACCTTC	CSALYGYTF
TRBV6-1	TRBD2	TRBJ2-7	.	TGTGCCAGCAGTGAACTGGGCGGGAGAGGGTACGAGCAGTACTTC	CASSELGGRGYEQYF
TRBV7-2	.	TRBJ1-2	.	TGTGCCAGCAGCTTGGAGGCCCTGGGCTATGGCTACACCTTC	CASSLEALGYGYTF
TRBV6-5	.	TRBJ2-1	.	TGTGCCAGCGGACAGAAATACAATGAGCAGTTCTTC	CASGQKYNEQFF
TRBV7-6	.	TRBJ1-4	.	TGTGCCAGCAGCTTTAGAAGGGAGACCAACATTCCAACTAATGAAAAACTGTTTTTT	CASSFRRETNIPTNEKLFF
TRBV30	.	TRBJ2-7	.	TGTGCCTCCGAGGGTTATGGGCTTCCCTACGAGCAGTACTTC	CASEGYGLPYEQYF
TRBV5-1	.	TRBJ1-2	.	TGCGCCAGCAGCTTGGAGCCGGGGTTTGGCTACACCTTC	CASSLEPGFGYTF
TRBV28	TRBD1	TRBJ1-2	.	TGTGCCAGCAGCCAAGAGCGGACAGGTTCCCAAATTATGGGCTACACCTTC	CASSQERTGSQIMGYTF
TRBV27	.	TRBJ1-1	.	TGCCCGAGGAGGGCCCGGAACACTGAAGCTTTCTTT	CPRRARNTEAFF
TRBV18	TRBD2	TRBJ2-1	.	TGTGCCAGCTCACCCCCCACTAGCGGGGGCCCCCCCTTTGAGCAGTTCTTC	CASSPPTSGGPPFEQFF
TRBV28	.	TRBJ1-2	.	TGTGCCAGCAGTCTTCGGGTTTTTACATACGGCTACACCTTC	CASSLRVFTYGYTF
TRBV6-1	TRBD2	TRBJ2-7	few	TGTGCCAGCGACAGCGGGGGTGATGAGCAGTACTTC	CASDSGGDEQYF
TRBV2	.	TRBJ1-5	.	TGTGCCAGCAGTGAAAGGAACAGCTTAAATCAGCCCCAGCATTTT	CASSERNSLNQPQHF
TRBV27	TRBD2	TRBJ2-3	.	TGTGCCAGCAGTTTAGAGCGGGGGGACACTGCTAGCACAGATACGCAGTATTTT	CASSLERGDTASTDTQYF
TRBV5-1	TRBD2	TRBJ2-1	.	TGCGCCAGCAGCTTAGGACTAGCGGGGGGGCCTTACAATGAGCAGTTCTTC	CASSLGLAGGPYNEQFF
TRBV30	TRBD2	TRBJ2-5	.	TGTGCCTGGAGTGGACATTCCCCGTCTAGCGGGGGGGAAGAGACCCAGTACTTC	CAWSGHSPSSGGEETQYF
TRBV4-3	.	TRBJ2-1	.	TGCGCCAGCAGCCAAGACCTGGCGGCCCAGTTCTTC	CASSQDLAAQFF
TRBV5-1	TRBD2	TRBJ2-5	.	TGCGCCAGCAGCTCGTCAGGGACGGGGGGGACCCAGTACTTC	CASSSSGTGGTQYF
TRBV7-9	TRBD1	TRBJ2-1	.	TGTGCCAGCAGCTTAGTACAGGGGGCAGGTAATGAGCAGTTCTTC	CASSLVQGAGNEQFF
TRBV9	.	TRBJ2-7	.	TGTGCCAGCACCCCCGGGGACTCCGTTTCCTACGAGCAGTACTTC	CASTPGDSVSYEQYF
TRBV27	.	TRBJ1-2	.	TGTGCCAGCAGTTTATCCAGGATGAGTGGCTACACCTTC	CASSLSRMSGYTF
TRBV27	.	TRBJ1-1	.	TGTGCCAGCAGTCCCTTTACAGGGAATCAAGCTTTCTTT	CASSPFTGNQAFF
TRBV14	.	TRBJ1-3	.	TGTGCCAGCAGCCAACCCAGACAGCTCTCTGGAAACACCATATATTTT	CASSQPRQLSGNTIYF